The 10 T cell receptor beta chains given below trace back to one sample, sequenced in a study of cytomegalovirus exposure and HLA in healthy donors. The PCR ran on 60 Vbeta and 13 Jbeta primers. The assay was immunoSEQ multiplex PCR, and TCRdb's table has in-frame clones only and misses some. This table has roughly 170,000 clones, about 72% appearing once. Sequencing input: PBMCs. These receptor sequences come from a girl under 18 in good health and CMV-seronegative.

This sequence joins TRBV19 and TRBJ1-5; weak D call: TRBD1 (5 bases). Trimming pared 3 bases from V and 2 bases from J, leaving 14 bases between. There are 16 residues in the CDR3. The germline CDR1 and CDR2 sequences are LNHDA and SQIVND (reference sequence). Here the CDR3 DNA reads TGTGCCAGTAGTATTGTTGGGGGGGAGGGCAATCAGCCCCAGCATTTT. Encoded protein: CASSIVGGEGNQPQHF.

V gene TRBV6-1 combines with J gene TRBJ2-1; TRBD2 aligns across 9 bases. Germline V gene sequence: CDR1 MNHNS, CDR2 SASEGT. The CDR3 spans 16 residues. The V and J ends lost 2 bases and 7 bases, in that order; junction bases with no gene match: 9. The CDR3 DNA sequence: TGTGCCAGCAGTGAACTCGGCGGGGGGGCCTGGAATGAGCAGTTCTTC. As protein: CASSELGGGAWNEQFF.

The rearrangement links TRBV2 to TRBJ2-1; D is unresolved. Germline V CDR1 and CDR2: SNHLY, FYNNEI. The CDR3 loop spans 13 amino acids. V lost 2 bases and J lost 4, with 6 bases in between. As DNA, the CDR3 is TGTGCCAGCAGTGAACGGCGGTACAATGAGCAGTTCTTC. Encoded protein: CASSERRYNEQFF.

This clone was counted between two and nine times. The junction does not match germline at one end; this may be a read error. This chain joins TRBV7-3 and TRBJ2-3, with 14 bases aligning to TRBD2. Germline loops: CDR1 SGHTA, CDR2 FQGTGA. The CDR3 totals 17 residues. The CDR3 bases are TGTGCCAGCAGCCTAGGGACTAGCGGGGGATTCACAGATGCGCAGTATTTT. Translated: CASSLGTSGGFTDAQYF.

The chain couples TRBV7-3 to TRBJ2-2; 10 bases match TRBD2. CDR1 and CDR2 (germline): SGHTA, FQGTGA. CDR3 length: 19 residues. Trimming cost V 5 bases and J 9 bases; bases outside gene matches: 21. CDR3 amino acids: CASSLSPIAGGQLSRELFF. In DNA, the CDR3 is TGTGCCAGCAGCCTTTCACCCATAGCGGGGGGCCAATTAAGTCGGGAGCTGTTTTTT.

The chain carries TRBV18 and TRBJ2-3, with D possibly being TRBD1 (5 bases). The CDR3 covers 14 residues. Deletions cut 3 bases from V and 1 base from J, with 8 bases between. Germline V gives CDR1 KGHSH, CDR2 LQKENI. CDR3 bases: TGTGCCAGCTCACCGACAGCCGGCACAGATACGCAGTATTTT. It yields the protein CASSPTAGTDTQYF.

The CDR3 region has the DNA TGTGCCAGTACCTTGACCGGGGACAGCTCCTACGAGCAGTACTTC. It yields the protein CASTLTGDSSYEQYF. This chain joins TRBV19 and TRBJ2-7, with 7 bases matching TRBD1. Germline CDR1 LNHDA, CDR2 SQIVND (reference sequence). CDR3 length: 15 amino acids. J lost 0 bases, V lost 7 bases, and 9 bases had no gene match. Supplemented by reference TRBV19 and TRBJ2-7, the full variable domain reads DGGITQSPKYLFRKEGQNVTLSCEQNLNHDAMYWYRQDPGQGLRLIYYSQIVNDFQKGDIAEGYSVSREKKESFPLTVTSAQKNPTAFYLCASTLTGDSSYEQYFGPGTRLTVT.

The rearrangement links TRBV29-1 to TRBJ2-1, with a possible D match to TRBD2 (6 bases). Germline CDR1 SQVTM, CDR2 ANQGSEA. The CDR3 is made up of 12 amino acids. Trimming shortened V by 3 bases and J by 4 bases, and 7 bases separated the two germline ends. The chain's CDR3 is CSVDGGYNEQFF. The CDR3 DNA reads as TGCAGCGTTGACGGGGGTTACAATGAGCAGTTCTTC.

Of note for this clone: The same CDR3 can be traced to other DNA sequences in this sample. This chain uses TRBV5-1 with TRBJ1-5; D call uncertain. Trimming took 0 bases from V and 4 from J, leaving 8 bases between them. In germline, CDR1 is SGHRS, CDR2 YFSETQ. This CDR3 is 14 amino acids long. CDR3 DNA sequence: TGCGCCAGCAGCTTGGAGGGCGGGAATCAGCCCCAGCATTTT. This translates into CASSLEGGNQPQHF.

This clone was counted only a few times. This chain joins TRBV5-5 and TRBJ2-1; D not certain. Trimming stripped 2 bases from V and 5 bases from J, with 8 bases between. CDR3 length: 13 amino acids. Looked up from germline, CDR1 is SGHKS and CDR2 is YYEKEE (reference sequence). The CDR3 region has the DNA TGTGCCAGCAGCTTAACAGCCGACAATGAGCAGTTCTTC. This translates into CASSLTADNEQFF.